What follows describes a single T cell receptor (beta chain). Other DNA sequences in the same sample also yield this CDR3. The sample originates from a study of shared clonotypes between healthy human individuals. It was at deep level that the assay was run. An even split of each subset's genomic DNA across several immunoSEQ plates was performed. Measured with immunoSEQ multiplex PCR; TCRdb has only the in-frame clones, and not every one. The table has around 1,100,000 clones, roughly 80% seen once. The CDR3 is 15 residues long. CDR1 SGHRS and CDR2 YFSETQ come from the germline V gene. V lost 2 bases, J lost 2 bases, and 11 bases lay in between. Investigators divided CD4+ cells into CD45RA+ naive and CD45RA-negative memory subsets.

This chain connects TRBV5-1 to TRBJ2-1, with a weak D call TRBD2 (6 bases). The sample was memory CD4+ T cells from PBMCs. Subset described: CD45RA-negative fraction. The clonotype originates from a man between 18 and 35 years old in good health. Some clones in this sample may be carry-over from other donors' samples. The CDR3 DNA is TGCGCCAGCAGCTTACTAGCCGGTGCCTACAATGAGCAGTTCTTC. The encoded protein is CASSLLAGAYNEQFF. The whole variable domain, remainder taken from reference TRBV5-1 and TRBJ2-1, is KAGVTQTPRYLIKTRGQQVTLSCSPISGHRSVSWYQQTPGQGLQFLFEYFSETQRNKGNFPGRFSGRQFSNSRSEMNVSTLELGDSALYLCASSLLAGAYNEQFFGPGTRLTVL.